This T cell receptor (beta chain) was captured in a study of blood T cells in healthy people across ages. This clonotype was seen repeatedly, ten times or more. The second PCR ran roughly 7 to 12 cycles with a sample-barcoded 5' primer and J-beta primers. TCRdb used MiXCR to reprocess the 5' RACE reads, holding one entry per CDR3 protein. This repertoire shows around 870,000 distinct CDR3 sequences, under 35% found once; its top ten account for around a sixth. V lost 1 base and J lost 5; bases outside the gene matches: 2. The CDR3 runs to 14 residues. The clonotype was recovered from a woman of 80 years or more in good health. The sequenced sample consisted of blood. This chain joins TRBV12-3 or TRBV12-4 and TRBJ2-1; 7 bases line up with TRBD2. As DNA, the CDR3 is TGTGCCAGCAGTTTAGGGAGCGGGAACAATGAGCAGTTCTTC. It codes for CASSLGSGNNEQFF.